The clone carrying this T cell receptor beta chain turned up a few times. The antigen remains unidentified. Assay: immunoSEQ multiplex PCR; the TCRdb copy retains only in-frame clones and omits some. Of around 140,000 clones detected, more than 90% appear once; the ten largest clones hold 1.9%. These data come from a study of T cell responses to AZD1222 COVID-19 vaccine. Study results and caveats: Receipt of two AZD1222 doses was followed by a rise in Spike-specific TCR breadth and depth. Dominant CD4 TCR responses targeted spike regions 160-218 and 743-854. Reportedly, close to half of spike-specific TCRs are directed against unmutated variant regions.

The germline V and J ends were trimmed by 9 bases and 1 base, with 9 bases remaining between them. Germline loops: CDR1 WNHNN, CDR2 SYGVQD (reference sequence). The CDR3 is 12 residues long. This TCR came from an adult who received the AZD1222 COVID-19 vaccine. This rearrangement joins TRBV10-1 to TRBJ1-1; D ambiguous. This sample comprised peripheral blood, obtained 28 days after the second AZD1222 dose. The CDR3 protein is CASSGANTEAFF. CDR3 coding DNA: TGCGCCAGTTCAGGTGCGAACACTGAAGCTTTCTTT.